Included here is one T cell receptor beta chain sequence, with context. The method was immunoSEQ multiplex PCR; TCRdb's version includes in-frame clones alone and lacks a portion of them. Of around 75,000 clones in the sample, around 94% were seen once. These data come from a study of control samples from healthy donors and cancer patients. The CDR3 contains 12 residues. Trimming removed 0 bases at V and 6 bases at J, with 5 bases between. Looked up from germline, CDR1 is MDHEN and CDR2 is SYDVKM. Sequencing input: blood. This chain joins TRBV28 and TRBJ1-1; tentative D call: TRBD1 (5 bases). The sequence was collected from a woman aged 55-70 years in good health. The CDR3 reads CASSLWTAEAFF. Here the CDR3 DNA reads TGTGCCAGCAGTTTATGGACAGCTGAAGCTTTCTTT.